The 22 T cell receptor beta chains in this list originate from one sample, sequenced in a study of regulatory T cells in long-lasting Graves disease. Sample time point: newly diagnosed GD, antithyroid drugs for less than 3 months. The TCR library was made from RNA extracted from PBMCs. According to the study, TCR beta libraries were built with iRepertoire HTBI primers and CDR3-region Arm-PCR. TCRdb fed the multiplex PCR reads into MiXCR, producing one record per CDR3 protein. The profile shows under 450,000 distinct CDR3 sequences, roughly 17% of them singletons. The sample was also reused in another study, on T cells in Graves' hyperthyroidism and ophthalmopathy.

Source: peripheral blood mononuclear cells (PBMCs), taken at new diagnosis, from a patient treated with antithyroid drugs. These receptors all stem from a woman in her late teens or twenties with Graves disease.

At least ten counts were recorded for this clonotype. V usage is TRBV20-1 and J usage is TRBJ2-3; D is perhaps TRBD2 (5 bases). Germline CDR1 reads DFQATT; CDR2 reads SNEGSKA (reference sequence). The CDR3 totals 13 residues. Trimming cost V 3 bases and J 3 bases, with 10 bases left between them. CDR3 residues: CSASVSVTDTQYF. In DNA, the CDR3 is TGCAGTGCTAGTGTTAGCGTGACAGATACGCAGTATTTT.

This clonotype was counted a few times. The chain recombines TRBV30 with TRBJ1-2; D unresolved. There are 14 residues in the CDR3. Trimming took 3 bases from V and 7 from J, leaving 18 bases between them. Germline CDR1 GTSNPN, CDR2 SVGIG (reference sequence). CDR3 amino acids: CAWRVPADSGGYTF. CDR3 DNA: TGTGCCTGGAGGGTCCCCGCCGACTCGGGTGGCTACACCTTC.

In its sample, this clonotype was seen many times. The gene calls are TRBV27 and TRBJ2-2, with 13 bases lining up with TRBD2. The V and J ends lost 0 bases and 7 bases, in that order; junction bases with no gene match: 8. The CDR3 length is 18 residues. Per the germline V gene, CDR1 is MNHEY and CDR2 is SMNVEV (reference sequence). This CDR3 reads CASSLSPGLAGVSGELFF. CDR3 in DNA: TGTGCCAGCAGTTTATCCCCAGGACTAGCGGGAGTCAGCGGGGAGCTGTTTTTT.

A few counts support this clonotype. Germline is not matched at one junction end, which may reflect a read error. The chain recombines TRBV7-7 with TRBJ2-2, with a weak D call TRBD2 (6 bases). The CDR3 loop spans 14 amino acids. CDR1 SSHAT and CDR2 FNYEAQ come from the germline V gene (reference sequence). CDR3 loop: CASSQAGRTGELFF. CDR3 coding DNA: TGTGCTAGCAGCCAGGCGGGGCGCACCGGGGAGCTGTTTTTT.

This clonotype showed up just once. A far larger clone is one nucleotide away, so this likely arose from a read error. The V call is TRBV30, the J call TRBJ2-1; 9 nucleotides align to TRBD2. J gave up 10 bases and V 3 bases, and 13 bases lay outside the gene matches. CDR1 and CDR2 (germline): GTSNPN, SVGIG (reference sequence). The CDR3 has 15 amino acids. The CDR3 here is CAWSPSGNPSGEQFF. CDR3 nucleotide sequence: TGTGCCTGGAGCCCTAGCGGGAATCCTTCGGGCGAGCAGTTCTTC.

At least ten counts were recorded for this clonotype. The gene calls are TRBV10-3 and TRBJ2-1; TRBD2 might be the D (8 bases). CDR3 length: 15 residues. Germline lookup yields CDR1 ENHRY and CDR2 SYGVKD. V was cut by 6 bases and J by 4 bases, with 16 bases left in between. CDR3 amino acids: CAISESGGQYNEQFF. The CDR3 coding sequence is TGTGCCATCAGCGAGAGCGGGGGACAGTACAATGAGCAGTTCTTC.

This clonotype was observed at least ten times. The rearrangement uses TRBV11-1 and TRBJ1-5; D not certain. V dropped 2 bases and J dropped 9 bases, with 11 bases sitting between them. The CDR3 consists of 13 residues. CDR1 and CDR2 from the germline V gene are SGHAT and FQDESV (reference sequence). Here the CDR3 reads CASSLTQTGPQHF. DNA of the CDR3: TGTGCCAGCAGCTTAACACAAACGGGGCCCCAGCATTTT. The complete variable domain, with remaining parts taken from reference TRBV11-1 and TRBJ1-5, reads EAEVAQSPRYKITEKSQAVAFWCDPISGHATLYWYRQILGQGPELLVQFQDESVVDDSQLPKDRFSAERLKGVDSTLKIQPAELGDSAMYLCASSLTQTGPQHFGDGTRLSIL.

V usage is TRBV15 and J usage is TRBJ2-1; D is unclear. This CDR3 comprises 16 residues. Germline V lookup: CDR1 LNHNV, CDR2 YYDKDF (reference sequence). V was cut by 5 bases and J by 5 bases, with 19 bases left in between. The CDR3 is CATSGLVTPPDNEQFF. CDR3 bases: TGTGCCACCAGCGGCCTGGTCACTCCCCCAGACAATGAGCAGTTCTTC.

This clonotype showed up many times. The rearrangement uses TRBV12-3 or TRBV12-4 and TRBJ1-6; no firm D call. CDR3 length: 12 residues. V lost 3 bases and J lost 10, with 7 bases in between. CDR3 nucleotide sequence: TGTGCCAGCAGTTTTACCGGGTCACCCCTCCACTTT. This encodes CASSFTGSPLHF.

With respect to this clonotype: Mismatch with germline at one junction end may stem from a read error. Written as DNA, the CDR3 is TGTGCGAGGAGTGGAGACAGGGGCCAAGAGACCCGGTACTTC. This encodes CARSGDRGQETRYF. The V and J genes are TRBV2 and TRBJ2-5, with 8 positions matching TRBD1. Per germline, CDR1 SNHLY and CDR2 FYNNEI. This CDR3 contains 14 residues.

The V and J genes are TRBV28 and TRBJ1-1, with TRBD1 as a possible D gene (5 bases). This CDR3 comprises 14 residues. Germline loops: CDR1 MDHEN, CDR2 SYDVKM. V lost 6 bases to trimming and J lost 4 bases, with 15 bases between them. The chain's CDR3 is CASSAGGVATEAFF. The CDR3 coding sequence is TGTGCCAGCAGCGCCGGGGGGGTGGCCACTGAAGCTTTCTTT.

The chain links TRBV27 to TRBJ1-5; D gene uncertain. The length of the CDR3 is 14 residues. V was clipped by 5 bases and J by 3 bases, with 11 bases between them. CDR1 is MNHEY, CDR2 SMNVEV, per germline (reference sequence). The CDR3 sequence is CASSTLGYNQPQHF. The CDR3 coding sequence is TGTGCCAGCAGTACCCTAGGGTACAATCAGCCCCAGCATTTT.

As to this clonotype: Relative to the germline gene, one junction end is altered; a read error may explain this. The chain joins TRBV11-2 to TRBJ2-7, with D perhaps matching TRBD1 or TRBD2 (6 bases each). Germline V gives CDR1 SGHAT, CDR2 FQNNGV. There are 15 residues in the CDR3. CDR3 sequence reads: CASSQGGLTRGEQYF. Written as DNA, the CDR3 is TGCGCCAGCAGCCAAGGGGGACTTACCAGGGGCGAGCAGTACTTC.

This clonotype was seen many times. The CDR3 region is CASSERGQSPNGYTF. DNA of the CDR3: TGTGCCAGCAGTGAACGGGGACAGTCCCCGAATGGCTACACCTTC. The genes are TRBV2 and TRBJ1-2; 7 positions agree with TRBD1. The CDR3 has 15 amino acids. Germline CDR1 SNHLY, CDR2 FYNNEI. J gave up 6 bases and V 2 bases, and 9 bases lay outside the gene matches.

This clonotype was detected many times. The V gene is TRBV19, the J gene TRBJ2-7, with 8 bases that match TRBD2. V was clipped by 3 bases and J by 0 bases; unmatched bases: 4. Germline lookup yields CDR1 LNHDA and CDR2 SQIVND (reference sequence). The CDR3 runs to 15 residues. CDR3 DNA: TGTGCCAGTAGTATGGGCCTAGCGGGCTCCTACGAGCAGTACTTC. It is translated as CASSMGLAGSYEQYF.

The chain couples TRBV20-1 to TRBJ1-1; D is possibly TRBD1 (5 bases). The CDR3 covers 14 residues. Germline CDR1 reads DFQATT; CDR2 reads SNEGSKA (reference sequence). The V and J ends lost 2 bases and 4 bases respectively, with 14 bases between them. The CDR3 loop is CSARRRDQVTEAFF. CDR3 in DNA: TGCAGTGCTAGAAGGAGGGACCAAGTCACTGAAGCTTTCTTT.

This clonotype has a count of ten or more. For the CDR3, the DNA is TGTGCCAGCAGTGATCGGGACAGGGGCCGGGGCTACACCTTC. It translates to CASSDRDRGRGYTF. The chain is built from TRBV2 and TRBJ1-2, with 10 bases matching TRBD1. The CDR3 is 14 amino acids. V gave up 3 bases and J gave up 8 bases; unmatched junction bases: 6. Germline assignment: CDR1 SNHLY and CDR2 FYNNEI. The entire variable domain, with the rest obtained from reference TRBV2 and TRBJ1-2, is as follows: EPEVTQTPSHQVTQMGQEVILRCVPISNHLYFYWYRQILGQKVEFLVSFYNNEISEKSEIFDDQFSVERPDGSNFTLKIRSTKLEDSAMYFCASSDRDRGRGYTFGSGTRLTVV.

A word on this clonotype: A much bigger clone sits one base away, suggesting this may be a read error. The V and J genes are TRBV18 and TRBJ2-7; 12 bases agree with TRBD2. This CDR3 is 15 amino acids long. V lost 0 bases, J lost 3 bases, and 0 bases stayed unmatched. Germline V CDR1 and CDR2: KGHSH, LQKENI. The CDR3 here is CASSPPGLAGYEQYF. In DNA, the CDR3 is TGTGCCAGCTCACCACCGGGACTAGCGGGCTACGAGCAGTACTTC.

Note on this clonotype: This sequence may be a read error, since a much larger clone differs from it by one base. The chain joins TRBV27 to TRBJ1-1; D ambiguous. This CDR3 spans 18 amino acids. CDR1 and CDR2 (germline): MNHEY, SMNVEV (reference sequence). The CDR3 region is CASSLDRSSIEMNTEASF. For the CDR3, the DNA is TGTGCCAGCAGTTTAGATCGGTCTTCGATTGAAATGAACACTGAAGCTTCCTTT.

The rearrangement uses TRBV10-3 and TRBJ2-3; a weak D match, TRBD2 (7 bases). The germline gives CDR1 ENHRY, CDR2 SYGVKD. V shed 4 bases and J shed 5 bases, with 13 bases lying between them. The CDR3 sequence is 14 residues long. CDR3 region: CAISVWGGRDTQYF. For the CDR3, the DNA is TGTGCCATCAGTGTGTGGGGGGGCCGAGATACGCAGTATTTT.

Concerning this clonotype: A much larger clonotype is one base distant, so this may be a read error. This rearrangement joins TRBV20-1 to TRBJ2-1; D tentatively fits TRBD1 or TRBD2 (5 bases each). CDR1 is DFQATT, CDR2 SNEGSKA, per germline (reference sequence). The CDR3 is 14 residues long. The V end lost 3 bases, the J end lost 4 bases, and 13 bases lay between the germline ends. The DNA of the CDR3 is TGCAGTGCTAGTCGGTTTGAGGGGTACAATGAGCAGTTCTTC. Protein: CSASRFEGYNEQFF.

The V gene is TRBV4-1, the J gene TRBJ2-1; D remains ambiguous. V was trimmed by 2 bases and J by 8 bases, leaving 13 bases between them. This CDR3 contains 14 residues. Germline assignment: CDR1 MGHRA and CDR2 YSYEKL. The CDR3: CASSQMSIADEQFF. CDR3 DNA: TGCGCCAGCAGCCAAATGTCAATTGCGGATGAGCAGTTCTTC.